This is a list of T cell receptor beta chains from one sample in a study of blood T cell repertoires in COVID-19. This table comes from immunoSEQ multiplex PCR, and its TCRdb copy is limited to in-frame clones, with some not included. The data show around 150,000 clones, with roughly 83% seen just once and 9.1% held by the top ten. Sequenced material: peripheral blood. These receptor sequences come from a woman of 80 years or more with active or convalescent COVID-19. CDR3s include the opening cysteine and the closing phenylalanine or tryptophan. D genes are given only for firm matches. Size is stated for part of the rows, as once, few or many counts, or as a class when the clone is expanded.

J,D,size,V,CDR3,DNA
TRBJ2-2,TRBD1,few,TRBV7-6,CASSSPSTGAMNTGELFF,TGTGCCAGCAGCTCTCCCTCTACAGGGGCCATGAACACCGGGGAGCTGTTTTTT
TRBJ1-3,-,-,TRBV4-2,CASSPPVVGSSGNTIYF,TGTGCCAGCAGCCCCCCGGTTGTGGGGAGCTCTGGAAACACCATATATTTT
TRBJ2-7,TRBD1,-,TRBV4-1,CASSRNNDRDYEQYF,TGCGCCAGCAGCCGGAACAACGACAGGGACTACGAGCAGTACTTC
TRBJ1-1,-,-,TRBV29-1,CSVTKTGRSTEAFF,TGCAGCGTTACTAAGACCGGAAGAAGCACTGAAGCTTTCTTT
TRBJ1-1,-,-,TRBV5-1,CASSLRSGKTEAFF,TGCGCCAGCAGCTTGAGGTCGGGAAAAACTGAAGCTTTCTTT
TRBJ2-3,-,-,TRBV5-1,CASRTGSTDTQYF,TGCGCCAGCAGGACAGGTAGCACAGATACGCAGTATTTT
TRBJ1-1,-,-,TRBV4-1,CASSQGWAAYEAFF,TGCGCCAGCAGCCAAGGGTGGGCAGCTTATGAAGCTTTCTTT
TRBJ1-2,TRBD1,-,TRBV18,CASSPDRDRGYTF,TGTGCCAGCTCCCCCGACAGGGACCGTGGCTACACCTTC
TRBJ2-3,-,-,TRBV6-6,CASSPGRGWDTDTQYF,TGTGCCAGCAGCCCAGGCAGGGGTTGGGACACAGATACGCAGTATTTT
TRBJ1-1,TRBD1,-,TRBV4-1,CASRRQGEMNTEAFF,TGCGCCAGCAGGCGACAGGGAGAGATGAACACTGAAGCTTTCTTT
TRBJ1-1,-,-,TRBV6-2/TRBV6-3,CASSFLNTEAFF,TGTGCCAGCAGCTTCTTGAACACTGAAGCTTTCTTT
TRBJ1-2,-,once,TRBV13,CASSLTRGGYTF,TGTGCCAGCAGCTTAACCAGGGGTGGCTACACCTTC
TRBJ1-2,TRBD1,-,TRBV7-2,CASSLATGDGYTF,TGTGCCAGCAGCTTAGCGACAGGGGATGGCTACACCTTC
TRBJ2-1,-,once,TRBV2,CASSEASAYNEQFF,TGTGCCAGCAGTGAAGCGTCCGCCTACAATGAGCAGTTCTTC
TRBJ1-5,TRBD1,-,TRBV19,CASSPPDRGQIRPQHF,TGTGCCAGTAGTCCCCCGGACAGGGGCCAAATCAGGCCCCAGCATTTT
TRBJ2-4,-,-,TRBV18,CASSLQGFGNIQYF,TGTGCCAGCTCACTTCAGGGGTTCGGGAACATTCAGTACTTC
TRBJ1-5,-,-,TRBV19,CASSIQSNQPQHF,TGTGCCAGTAGTATCCAGAGCAATCAGCCCCAGCATTTT
TRBJ1-1,TRBD1,-,TRBV5-4,CASSTGQGRGTEAFF,TGTGCCAGCAGCACCGGACAGGGCCGAGGGACTGAAGCTTTCTTT
TRBJ1-1,-,-,TRBV20-1,CSDALVSAFF,TGCAGTGACGCGTTGGTCTCCGCTTTCTTT
TRBJ1-2,-,-,TRBV5-7,CASSAPKGYTF,TGTGCCAGCAGCGCGCCGAAAGGCTACACCTTC
TRBJ2-2,-,-,TRBV6-4,CASSTGDDTGELFF,TGTGCCAGCAGCACGGGGGACGACACCGGGGAGCTGTTTTTT
TRBJ1-2,TRBD1,-,TRBV6-2/TRBV6-3,CASSYRGQGVYGYTF,TGTGCCAGCAGTTACCGTGGACAGGGGGTCTATGGCTACACCTTC
TRBJ1-2,TRBD1,-,TRBV6-5,CASSYFRGQNYGYTF,TGTGCCAGCAGTTACTTCAGGGGACAGAACTATGGCTACACCTTC
TRBJ2-6,TRBD1,once,TRBV19,CASMTGPGANVLTF,TGTGCCAGTATGACAGGGCCCGGGGCCAACGTCCTGACTTTC
TRBJ1-2,-,once,TRBV7-9,CASSPGGIGYTF,TGTGCCAGCAGCCCGGGAGGGATTGGCTACACCTTC
TRBJ1-6,-,many,TRBV11-2,CASSLDRGSPLHF,TGTGCCAGCAGCTTAGACAGGGGATCACCCCTCCACTTT
TRBJ2-7,TRBD1,-,TRBV6-2/TRBV6-3,CASSGTSGTGFYEQYF,TGTGCCAGCAGTGGCACCTCCGGGACAGGGTTTTACGAGCAGTACTTC
TRBJ2-7,TRBD2,few,TRBV27,CASAGGGYEQYF,TGTGCCAGCGCGGGAGGCGGCTACGAGCAGTACTTC
TRBJ2-2,TRBD2,-,TRBV27,CASSSPSGGSTGELFF,TGTGCCAGCAGTTCCCCTAGCGGGGGATCCACCGGGGAGCTGTTTTTT
TRBJ2-1,TRBD2,-,TRBV5-1,CASSLASGGSGGPREQFF,TGCGCCAGCAGCTTGGCCAGTGGTGGGAGCGGGGGCCCCAGGGAGCAGTTCTTC
TRBJ1-1,TRBD1,-,TRBV30,CAWSVKGANTEAFF,TGTGCCTGGAGTGTTAAGGGGGCGAACACTGAAGCTTTCTTT
TRBJ2-2,TRBD1,-,TRBV23-1,CASSQSVSPGQGSPGELFF,TGCGCCAGCAGTCAATCGGTTTCACCGGGACAGGGGTCTCCCGGGGAGCTGTTTTTT
TRBJ1-5,-,-,TRBV2,CASSGHLSNQPQHF,TGTGCCAGCAGTGGGCACCTGAGCAATCAGCCCCAGCATTTT
TRBJ1-4,TRBD1,-,TRBV7-2,CASSLDRGEKLFF,TGTGCCAGCAGCTTGGACAGGGGTGAAAAACTGTTTTTT
TRBJ2-6,-,-,TRBV30,CAWTLSGANVLTF,TGTGCCTGGACCCTCTCTGGGGCCAACGTCCTGACTTTC
TRBJ1-1,TRBD1,-,TRBV12-3/TRBV12-4,CASSPQGGTEAFF,TGTGCCAGCAGTCCCCAGGGGGGTACTGAAGCTTTCTTT
TRBJ1-1,-,-,TRBV19,CASSIVAGTSTEAFF,TGTGCCAGTAGTATAGTGGCGGGTACGAGCACTGAAGCTTTCTTT
TRBJ2-3,-,-,TRBV21-1,CASSKGVAGECTDTQYF,TGTGCCAGCAGCAAAGGGGTAGCGGGGGAATGCACAGATACGCAGTATTTT
TRBJ1-2,-,-,TRBV10-2,CASSGSRGDDYGYTF,TGCGCCAGCAGCGGTAGCAGAGGTGATGACTATGGCTACACCTTC
TRBJ2-3,-,-,TRBV18,CASSPTALVSTDTQYF,TGTGCCAGCTCACCAACAGCTCTGGTGAGCACAGATACGCAGTATTTT